These 24 T cell receptor beta chains were all obtained from the same sample, sequenced in a study of T cell responses to AZD1222 COVID-19 vaccine. Only in-frame clones appear in the TCRdb table, and some are missing; sequencing was by immunoSEQ multiplex PCR. The table lists 150,000 or so clones, approximately 95% of them singletons. The starting material was peripheral blood, obtained on day 0 of MenACWY control vaccination. Receptors originate from an adult in good health.

V usage is TRBV11-1 and J usage is TRBJ1-6, with TRBD1 as a possible D gene (6 bases). CDR1 and CDR2 (germline): SGHAT, FQDESV (reference sequence). The CDR3 is 14 amino acids. Trimming cost V 5 bases and J 11 bases, with 16 bases left between them. The CDR3 protein is CASSPLRGSAPLHF. In DNA form, the CDR3 reads TGTGCCAGCAGCCCGCTCAGGGGTTCGGCACCCCTCCACTTT.

The rearrangement joins TRBV13 to TRBJ1-1, with D perhaps matching TRBD1 (5 bases). The germline CDR1 and CDR2 sequences are PRHDT and FYEKMQ (reference sequence). This CDR3 is 13 amino acids long. With 5 bases removed from V and 5 bases from J, the gap between germline ends came to 12 bases. This CDR3 reads CASSEGGATEAFF. In nucleotides, the CDR3 is TGTGCCAGCAGCGAAGGCGGGGCGACTGAAGCTTTCTTT.

The chain couples TRBV5-1 to TRBJ1-5, with 7 bases fitting TRBD1. After removal of 4 bases from V and 0 bases from J, the junction contained 4 bases not matched to a gene. CDR1 SGHRS and CDR2 YFSETQ come from the germline V gene. The CDR3 has 15 amino acids. DNA for the CDR3: TGCGCCAGCAGCGAACAGGGGTATAGCAATCAGCCCCAGCATTTT. Its protein is CASSEQGYSNQPQHF.

Written as DNA, the CDR3 is TGTGCCAGCGGCCATCCCCTGACAGGTACGAACACTGAAGCTTTCTTT. Protein sequence: CASGHPLTGTNTEAFF. V usage is TRBV28 and J usage is TRBJ1-1, with TRBD1 as a possible D gene (6 bases). The germline V and J ends were trimmed by 8 bases and 1 base, with 20 bases remaining between them. This CDR3 has 16 residues. Looked up from germline, CDR1 is MDHEN and CDR2 is SYDVKM.

The chain combines TRBV6-2 or TRBV6-3 with TRBJ2-1; D is possibly TRBD2 (6 bases). Germline-derived CDR1 and CDR2 are MNHEY and SVGEGT. The CDR3 sequence is 17 residues long. V lost 0 bases and J 2 bases, leaving 14 bases between the germline ends. CDR3: CASSYSLGAGTYNEQFF. In nucleotides, the CDR3 is TGTGCCAGCAGTTACTCCCTCGGGGCGGGGACCTACAATGAGCAGTTCTTC.

This CDR3 reads CASSAFYEQYF. The DNA of the CDR3 is TGTGCCAGCAGCGCATTCTACGAGCAGTACTTC. The rearrangement uses TRBV3-1 (or the pseudogene TRBV3-2) and TRBJ2-7; D remains unclear. This CDR3 spans 11 amino acids. Germline V gene data show CDR1 as LGHDT and CDR2 as YNNKEL (reference sequence). Trimming pared 5 bases from V and 3 bases from J, leaving 5 bases between.

The chain employs TRBV27 and TRBJ1-6; TRBD1 matches 7 bases. Germline V gene data show CDR1 as MNHEY and CDR2 as SMNVEV (reference sequence). V lost 3 bases to trimming and J lost 7 bases; unmatched junction nucleotides: 6. CDR3 size: 15 residues. The chain's CDR3 is CASSFSDRENSPLHF. CDR3 coding DNA: TGTGCCAGCAGTTTCTCAGACAGGGAGAATTCACCCCTCCACTTT.

The chain couples TRBV29-1 to TRBJ2-3; D not resolved. Germline values: CDR1 SQVTM, CDR2 ANQGSEA. V was cut by 2 bases and J by 4 bases, with 4 bases left in between. This CDR3 contains 11 residues. CDR3 coding DNA: TGCAGCGTTGAAAATCCAGATACGCAGTATTTT. Protein product: CSVENPDTQYF.

The chain has TRBV5-1 and TRBJ2-5; 11 bases are shared with TRBD1. Germline CDR1 SGHRS, CDR2 YFSETQ. V gave up 0 bases and J gave up 4 bases; unmatched junction bases: 8. This CDR3 is 17 amino acids long. The CDR3 region has the DNA TGCGCCAGCAGCTTGGAAGGACAGGGGGCAGGAGGAGAGACCCAGTACTTC. Translated, it gives CASSLEGQGAGGETQYF.

The chain combines TRBV9 with TRBJ1-2, with D possibly TRBD1 on 5 matching bases. Germline V CDR1 and CDR2: SGDLS, YYNGEE. The V and J ends lost 5 bases and 8 bases respectively, with 22 bases between them. The CDR3 contains 15 residues. CDR3 in amino acids: CASSATRDPLGGYTF. The CDR3 DNA sequence: TGTGCCAGCAGTGCCACCCGGGACCCTCTCGGGGGCTACACCTTC.

This clone is a singleton in its sample. The gene calls are TRBV3-1 (or the pseudogene TRBV3-2) and TRBJ1-2; no clear D. CDR1 LGHDT and CDR2 YNNKEL come from the germline V gene (reference sequence). The CDR3 covers 14 residues. The V end was cut by 5 bases, the J end by 0 bases, with 10 bases between. The CDR3 DNA sequence: TGTGCCAGCAGCGTTGCGGTCGCTAACTATGGCTACACCTTC. Translating it yields CASSVAVANYGYTF.

The chain is built from TRBV7-9 and TRBJ1-2; possible D gene TRBD1, 6 bases. The V gene lost 5 bases and the J gene lost 2 bases, with 18 bases spanning the gap. Germline CDR1 reads SEHNR; CDR2 reads FQNEAQ (reference sequence). The CDR3 spans 16 residues. CDR3 sequence (DNA): TGTGCCAGCAGCCCAGTTGGGCAGGGGTCGAACTATGGCTACACCTTC. Translated, it gives CASSPVGQGSNYGYTF.

This clone was found a few times. The chain has TRBV5-6 and TRBJ2-7; D may be TRBD1 or TRBD2 (6 bases each). The germline V and J ends were trimmed by 1 base and 5 bases, with 16 bases remaining between them. The CDR3 sequence is 15 residues long. From germline, CDR1 is SGHDT and CDR2 YYEEEE. This CDR3 is CASSLPGGQGNEQYF. In DNA, the CDR3 is TGTGCCAGCAGCTTGCCCGGGGGCCAGGGGAACGAGCAGTACTTC.

This sequence joins TRBV5-4 and TRBJ1-3; the D is unclear. Trimming removed 1 base at V and 0 bases at J, with 11 bases between. The germline V gene has CDR1 SGHNT and CDR2 YYREEE (reference sequence). This CDR3 is 16 amino acids long. In nucleotides, the CDR3 is TGTGCCAGCAGCTTGACACGGAAAGACTCTGGAAACACCATATATTTT. Translated: CASSLTRKDSGNTIYF.

The chain recombines TRBV15 with TRBJ1-3, with no clear D. The CDR3 has 15 amino acids. Germline loops: CDR1 LNHNV, CDR2 YYDKDF (reference sequence). Trimming cost V 1 base and J 4 bases, with 11 bases left between them. CDR3 nucleotide sequence: TGTGCCACCAGCAGAGCAATCCGATCCGGAAACACCATATATTTT. Residues: CATSRAIRSGNTIYF.

The rearrangement joins TRBV5-4 to TRBJ1-2; 11 bases fit TRBD1. From germline, CDR1 is SGHNT and CDR2 YYREEE (reference sequence). J lost 7 bases, V lost 2 bases, and 7 bases had no gene match. The CDR3 has 15 residues. CDR3 DNA sequence: TGTGCCAGCAGCTTTCCGGACAGGGGGCTGGGTGGCTACACCTTC. Encoded protein: CASSFPDRGLGGYTF. The entire variable domain, with the rest obtained from reference TRBV5-4 and TRBJ1-2, is as follows: ETGVTQSPTHLIKTRGQQVTLRCSSQSGHNTVSWYQQALGQGPQFIFQYYREEENGRGNFPPRFSGLQFPNYSSELNVNALELDDSALYLCASSFPDRGLGGYTFGSGTRLTVV.

The chain combines TRBV2 with TRBJ1-5; a weak D match, TRBD1 (6 bases). CDR1 and CDR2 from the germline V gene are SNHLY and FYNNEI. V was shortened by 2 bases and J by 8 bases, with 13 bases between the two germline ends. The CDR3 runs to 14 residues. The CDR3 reads CASSEWGGGEPQHF. CDR3 sequence (DNA): TGTGCCAGCAGTGAATGGGGCGGGGGCGAGCCCCAGCATTTT.

The rearrangement uses TRBV15 and TRBJ2-3, with D possibly called TRBD1 or TRBD2 (7 bases each). Germline-derived CDR1 and CDR2 are LNHNV and YYDKDF (reference sequence). The V and J ends lost 0 bases and 4 bases respectively, with 17 bases between them. This CDR3 spans 17 amino acids. Written as DNA, the CDR3 is TGTGCCACCAGCAGAGATGGTGCCCAGGGGGGGTCAGATACGCAGTATTTT. Its translation: CATSRDGAQGGSDTQYF.

The chain recombines TRBV4-3 with TRBJ1-1; 7 bases fit TRBD1. V shed 4 bases, J shed 1 base, and the junction held 6 bases outside the gene matches. Germline V lookup: CDR1 LGHNA, CDR2 YSLEER. This CDR3 has 15 amino acids. CDR3 region: CASSLRAGGNTEAFF. The CDR3 coding sequence is TGCGCCAGCAGCCTAAGGGCAGGGGGGAACACTGAAGCTTTCTTT.

The V gene is TRBV4-3, the J gene TRBJ2-7; a possible D gene is TRBD2 (5 bases). V lost 3 bases, J lost 1 base, and 7 bases lay in between. CDR3 length equals 13 residues. Germline V gives CDR1 LGHNA, CDR2 YSLEER. Here the CDR3 reads CASSQSGSYEQYF. CDR3 in DNA: TGCGCCAGCAGCCAGTCGGGGTCCTACGAGCAGTACTTC.

The V gene is TRBV21-1, the J gene TRBJ2-5; the table's TRBD1 call for D was not verified on the DNA. TRBV21-1 is labeled a pseudogene. The CDR3 runs 16 residues. CDR3 residues: CASRLQGRSVPETQYF. The CDR3 DNA reads TGTGCCAGCAGATTACAGGGGCGTTCCGTACCAGAGACCCAGTACTTC.

The V call is TRBV19, the J call TRBJ2-2; a weak D match, TRBD2 (6 bases). The V gene lost 5 bases and the J gene lost 5 bases, with 15 bases spanning the gap. Per germline, CDR1 LNHDA and CDR2 SQIVND (reference sequence). The CDR3 runs to 15 residues. The CDR3 is CASSPGETFTGELFF. CDR3 in DNA: TGTGCCAGTAGTCCGGGGGAGACTTTTACCGGGGAGCTGTTTTTT.

The CDR3 DNA reads as TGTGCCAGCAGTTACGGGACAGGGGGCGGGAGTACTGAAGCTTTCTTT. Amino acid sequence: CASSYGTGGGSTEAFF. The chain combines TRBV6-5 with TRBJ1-1, with TRBD1 identical over 12 bases. Germline V lookup: CDR1 MNHEY, CDR2 SVGAGI. V lost 2 bases to trimming and J lost 5 bases; unmatched junction nucleotides: 6. The CDR3 is 16 residues long.

The CDR3 loop is CASSFSGTDTQYF. The CDR3 nucleotides are TGCGCCAGCAGCTTTTCCGGCACAGATACGCAGTATTTT. The chain is built from TRBV5-1 and TRBJ2-3; D gene uncertain. The length of the CDR3 is 13 residues. V lost 2 bases to trimming and J lost 1 base, with 5 bases between them. Germline CDR1 reads SGHRS; CDR2 reads YFSETQ.